This record covers a single TCR beta chain. Total RNA (approximately 450 ng) served as template for TCR beta cDNA synthesis primed by a constant-region primer. Libraries covering TCR beta were generated through three nested multiplex PCR rounds (using a slightly modified ARM-PCR). Each of the first two PCR rounds ran 9 to 11 cycles with TRBV1-TRBV30 forward and C-beta reverse primers. From the multiplex PCR reads, TCRdb called clonotypes with MiXCR, one entry per CDR3 protein. This repertoire shows roughly 80,000 distinct CDR3 sequences, about 75% found once; its top ten account for 26%. The record originates from a study of tumor-infiltrating lymphocytes in primary liver carcinoma. Scientists recovered RNA and DNA together from around 20-30 mg of unsorted bulk tissue. Chronic HBV infection, untreated so far, was present in the patients. Germline CDR1 reads MNHNY; CDR2 reads SVGAGI (reference sequence). This CDR3 contains 15 residues. With 5 bases removed from V and 8 bases from J, the gap between germline ends came to 19 bases.

This receptor was obtained from a man between 40 and 49 years old with primary liver carcinoma and hepatitis B virus infection. This chain connects TRBV6-6 to TRBJ2-1; D call uncertain. The sequenced sample was tumor-adjacent normal liver tissue. This CDR3 reads CASSHGIFTLDEQFF. In nucleotides, the CDR3 is TGTGCCAGCAGTCATGGGATCTTTACATTAGATGAGCAGTTCTTC.